These T cell receptor beta chains were read from a single sample in a study of response to subunit inactivated influenza vaccine. TCRdb re-derived calls from the RT-PCR reads in MiXCR, one entry per CDR3 protein. The sample holds roughly 160,000 distinct CDR3 sequences; around 10% are singletons and the top ten take about 40%. This sample comprised CD8+ T cells sorted from PBMCs, obtained less than 30 months after vaccination. The receptors originated from a man in his fifties or sixties who received an inactivated influenza vaccine. The conserved cysteine and the conserved F or W are not part of the CDR3 here. Rows may omit the clone size; those that give it use once, few, many or a size class.

V	size	J	CDR3
TRBV5-5	few	TRBJ2-7	ASSLREGIYGGSYEQY
TRBV4-1	-	TRBJ2-3	ASSLEWTSGHTDTQY
TRBV5-1	few	TRBJ2-2	ASSLVVGELF
TRBV15	few	TRBJ2-7	ATGTGGHYEQY
TRBV29-1	many	TRBJ2-1	SVEGQGTINEQF
TRBV11-1	-	TRBJ2-7	ASSLGQLTPYEQY
TRBV6-2/TRBV6-3	-	TRBJ2-7	ASSSYASSYEQY
TRBV6-2/TRBV6-3	-	TRBJ2-1	ASSASFHNEQF
TRBV6-2/TRBV6-3	few	TRBJ1-1	ASSYSMGGSEAF
TRBV12-3/TRBV12-4	many	TRBJ1-5	ASTMKRGNQPQH
TRBV6-1	-	TRBJ2-1	ASSGGSYNEQF
TRBV4-2	many	TRBJ2-7	ASSQAYDTLAGGLEQY
TRBV12-3/TRBV12-4	-	TRBJ2-3	ASSFPADTQY
TRBV7-7	few	TRBJ2-5	ASSPETGTETQY
TRBV6-5	few	TRBJ1-1	ASSFHLVGDDTEAF
TRBV7-9	-	TRBJ2-1	ASSSLAGVGNEQF
TRBV15	few	TRBJ2-3	ATSRDLLAGADYSSTDTQY
TRBV2	-	TRBJ1-3	ASSESRGTLNTIY
TRBV12-3/TRBV12-4	-	TRBJ2-1	ASSPMGVGEQF
TRBV29-1	-	TRBJ2-3	SVDPSGGTTDTQY
TRBV6-5	-	TRBJ1-1	ASSYPDRGHSHNTEAF
TRBV5-1	-	TRBJ1-1	ASSLDGGGTEGF
TRBV20-1	-	TRBJ2-7	SARDLRGWSNEQY
TRBV4-3	many	TRBJ1-4	ASSQDRGSNEKLF
TRBV7-8	few	TRBJ2-5	ASSTPRRVTSGSQETQY
TRBV4-2	few	TRBJ2-5	ASTRAAGVGETQY
TRBV6-5	-	TRBJ2-1	ASSYFPGGISHNEQF
TRBV6-2/TRBV6-3	few	TRBJ2-1	ARGSRSGSSYNEQF
TRBV4-3	few	TRBJ2-3	ASSQDRGGADTQY
TRBV6-5	few	TRBJ2-5	ASSYRTASPSKETQY
TRBV3-1	-	TRBJ2-4	ACSQFRTGDKAKNIQY
TRBV13	many	TRBJ2-1	ASSLPGNEQF
TRBV15	few	TRBJ2-1	ATSTPLEGGPEQF
TRBV20-1	-	TRBJ1-2	SAREREGQGYGYT